Listed below are T cell receptor beta chains from one sample, sequenced in a study of T cell responses to AZD1222 COVID-19 vaccine. Some clones are missing from TCRdb's copy, which holds only in-frame ones; the method was immunoSEQ multiplex PCR. The sample consists of approximately 200,000 clones, 80% to 95% of them appearing once. This sample comprised peripheral blood, obtained 28 days after the second AZD1222 dose. These receptors were obtained from an adult who received the AZD1222 COVID-19 vaccine. Each CDR3 is given with its conserved first and last residue. The D gene is left open where the match is weak. A row's size may be missing; if present it is once, few, many or a size class.

size,D,V,length,J,CDR3,DNA
.,.,TRBV5-6,15,TRBJ2-2,CASSLSVRGFGELFF,TGTGCCAGCAGCTTGAGCGTCAGGGGTTTCGGGGAGCTGTTTTTT
once,TRBD1,TRBV14,14,TRBJ1-1,CASSPGTGNTEAFF,TGTGCCAGCAGTCCCGGGACAGGAAACACTGAAGCTTTCTTT
.,TRBD1,TRBV4-1,13,TRBJ1-1,CASSQPGQAEAFF,TGCGCCAGCAGCCAACCGGGACAGGCTGAAGCTTTCTTT
.,TRBD1,TRBV10-3,13,TRBJ1-1,CAISEAGTGEAFF,TGTGCCATCAGTGAGGCTGGGACAGGTGAAGCTTTCTTT
.,TRBD2,TRBV7-2,16,TRBJ2-3,CASSPGSGGFGDTQYF,TGTGCCAGCAGCCCAGGGTCGGGGGGTTTTGGTGATACGCAGTATTTT
.,.,TRBV5-6,16,TRBJ1-2,CASSEAGGEANYGYTF,TGTGCCAGCAGCGAGGCGGGAGGGGAGGCGAACTATGGCTACACCTTC
.,.,TRBV11-2,15,TRBJ1-1,CASSLRGLGNTEAFF,TGTGCCAGCAGCTTACGGGGACTCGGGAACACTGAAGCTTTCTTT
.,.,TRBV5-6,12,TRBJ1-3,CASSASGNTIYF,TGTGCCAGCAGCGCTTCTGGAAACACCATATATTTT
.,.,TRBV28,16,TRBJ2-7,CASSPRTVSTGPEQYF,TGTGCCAGCAGTCCCCGGACTGTCTCTACGGGGCCCGAGCAGTACTTC
.,.,TRBV6-5,13,TRBJ2-7,CASKDPGVHEQYF,TGTGCCAGCAAGGACCCCGGGGTCCACGAGCAGTACTTC
.,.,TRBV25-1,13,TRBJ2-1,CASSGAAYNEQFF,TGTGCCAGCAGTGGGGCAGCTTACAATGAGCAGTTCTTC
.,.,TRBV5-4,15,TRBJ1-1,CASSLAGGKNTEAFF,TGTGCCAGCAGCTTGGCGGGGGGAAAGAACACTGAAGCTTTCTTT
.,TRBD1,TRBV12-3/TRBV12-4,13,TRBJ2-1,CASSGQGANEQFF,TGTGCCAGCAGCGGACAGGGGGCTAATGAGCAGTTCTTC
.,.,TRBV2,14,TRBJ1-2,CASRAGLHSDGYTF,TGTGCCAGCAGGGCAGGCTTACACTCAGATGGCTACACCTTC
.,TRBD2,TRBV9,15,TRBJ2-5,CASSVDGGREETQYF,TGTGCCAGCAGCGTAGATGGCGGGAGGGAAGAGACCCAGTACTTC
.,.,TRBV28,12,TRBJ1-5,CATDQFNQPQHF,TGTGCCACCGACCAGTTCAATCAGCCCCAGCATTTT
.,TRBD1,TRBV7-6,15,TRBJ1-1,CASSTRQGKNTEAFF,TGTGCCAGCAGCACCCGACAGGGCAAGAACACTGAAGCTTTCTTT
.,TRBD1,TRBV3-1/TRBV3-2,16,TRBJ2-2,CASSPARTGNTGELFF,TGTGCCAGCAGCCCTGCGCGGACAGGAAACACCGGGGAGCTGTTTTTT
.,TRBD1,TRBV6-5,14,TRBJ1-4,CASSFQGANEKLFF,TGTGCCAGCAGTTTCCAGGGGGCTAATGAAAAACTGTTTTTT
.,TRBD1,TRBV7-6,15,TRBJ2-5,CASSSQGMKQETQYF,TGTGCCAGCAGCTCACAGGGGATGAAGCAAGAGACCCAGTACTTC